Shown below are 16 T cell receptor beta chains from a single sample sequenced in a study of blood T cells in healthy people across ages. A sample-barcoded 5' primer and a J-beta primer mix were used in a second PCR of roughly 7 to 11 cycles. TCRdb analysed the 5' RACE reads with MiXCR anew, one entry per CDR3 protein. The sample records 800,000 or so distinct CDR3 sequences, approximately 67% being singletons. Sequenced: blood. These receptors all come from a man younger than 40 in good health.

This clonotype occurred a few times. The rearrangement joins TRBV20-1 to TRBJ2-1; TRBD2 agrees at 11 bases. With V trimmed by 5 bases and J by 4 bases, 4 bases remained unmatched. The germline V gene encodes CDR1 DFQATT and CDR2 SNEGSKA (reference sequence). This CDR3 is built from 14 residues. The CDR3 here is CSAQTSGVYNEQFF. The CDR3 nucleotides read TGCAGTGCTCAGACTAGCGGGGTGTACAATGAGCAGTTCTTC.

The chain combines TRBV27 with TRBJ2-1; TRBD2 matches at 13 bases. With 5 bases clipped from V and 10 bases from J, the junction kept 8 bases outside the gene matches. CDR3 length equals 15 residues. Germline V gene lookup returns CDR1 MNHEY and CDR2 SMNVEV (reference sequence). The CDR3 bases are TGTGCCAGCAGTAGCCGACTAGCGGGGGGACTCGAGCAGTTCTTC. It yields the protein CASSSRLAGGLEQFF.

This sequence joins TRBV5-1 and TRBJ1-2, with a tentative D call TRBD1 (5 bases). V shed 3 bases and J shed 4 bases, with 16 bases lying between them. This CDR3 comprises 15 residues. Germline assignment: CDR1 SGHRS and CDR2 YFSETQ. The CDR3 sequence: CASSSTYRTSYGYTF. The CDR3 DNA reads TGCGCCAGCAGCTCGACCTACAGGACCAGCTATGGCTACACCTTC.

The J gene is TRBJ2-4, the V gene TRBV4-2, with a possible D match to TRBD1 (5 bases). Between the trimmed V and J ends, which lost 1 base and 2 bases, there was a span of 15 bases. CDR3 size: 17 residues. Germline V gene data show CDR1 as LGHNA and CDR2 as YNFKEQ. The CDR3 sequence: CASSQGVQGLPKNIQYF. The CDR3 region has the DNA TGTGCCAGCAGCCAAGGTGTGCAGGGTCTTCCCAAAAACATTCAGTACTTC.

This clonotype was observed a handful of times. V and J are TRBV7-2 and TRBJ2-3; TRBD2 agrees at 9 bases. With 3 bases clipped from V and 5 bases from J, the junction kept 0 bases outside the gene matches. Germline V gives CDR1 SGHTA, CDR2 FQGNSA. This CDR3 region has 13 residues. The CDR3: CASSFSGGDTQYF. The CDR3 nucleotides read TGTGCCAGCAGCTTTAGCGGGGGAGATACGCAGTATTTT.

The genes are TRBV15 and TRBJ2-7, with D maybe TRBD1 (7 bases). Trimming removed 0 bases from V and 3 bases from J, with 12 bases in between. The CDR3 consists of 15 residues. CDR1 LNHNV and CDR2 YYDKDF come from the germline V gene (reference sequence). This CDR3 is CATSREAGQIYEQYF. The CDR3 nucleotides read TGTGCCACCAGCAGAGAGGCGGGACAGATCTACGAGCAGTACTTC.

The rearrangement joins TRBV15 to TRBJ2-7, with TRBD1 matching over 9 bases. The length of the CDR3 is 18 residues. Per germline, CDR1 LNHNV and CDR2 YYDKDF (reference sequence). J gave up 3 bases and V 0 bases, and 12 bases lay outside the gene matches. The CDR3 region is CATSRDPAHRGLDYEQYF. The CDR3 nucleotides are TGTGCCACCAGCAGAGATCCGGCCCACAGGGGGCTTGACTACGAGCAGTACTTC.

This chain connects TRBV20-1 to TRBJ2-1; D ambiguous. CDR3 length equals 11 residues. Per the germline V gene, CDR1 is DFQATT and CDR2 is SNEGSKA (reference sequence). Trimming left V 5 bases short and J 3 bases short, with 5 bases between. The CDR3 spells CSAHYYNEQFF. The DNA for the CDR3 is TGCAGTGCTCACTACTACAATGAGCAGTTCTTC.

The chain has TRBV7-3 and TRBJ2-1; a possible D gene is TRBD2 (6 bases). Germline CDR1 and CDR2: SGHTA and FQGTGA. The length of the CDR3 is 14 residues. The ends were cut back, 5 bases at V and 5 bases at J, with 13 bases in the middle. The CDR3 here is CASSKAGLNNEQFF. CDR3 nucleotide sequence: TGTGCCAGCAGCAAGGCGGGGTTAAACAATGAGCAGTTCTTC. Filled out from reference TRBV7-3 and TRBJ2-1, the complete variable domain reads GAGVSQTPSNKVTEKGKYVELRCDPISGHTALYWYRQSLGQGPEFLIYFQGTGAADDSGLPNDRFFAVRPEGSVSTLKIQRTERGDSAVYLCASSKAGLNNEQFFGPGTRLTVL.

This clonotype turned up a few times. CDR3 DNA: TGCGCCAGCAGCTTCGGACAGGGACTACGGGAGCAGTACTTC. This codes for CASSFGQGLREQYF. The V and J genes are TRBV5-1 and TRBJ2-7; D possibly corresponds to TRBD1 (8 bases). Germline assignment: CDR1 SGHRS and CDR2 YFSETQ. Trimming shortened V by 2 bases and J by 7 bases, and 16 bases separated the two germline ends. The CDR3 length is 14 residues.

This clonotype was seen only a few times. The chain couples TRBV28 to TRBJ2-3; the match to TRBD2 covers 12 bases. The CDR3 contains 16 residues. Germline V gene sequence: CDR1 MDHEN, CDR2 SYDVKM. Germline trimming cut 7 bases from V and 1 base from J; bases unmatched to any gene: 6. CDR3 DNA: TGTGCCAGCACCTTCGGACTAGCGGGGCGCACAGATACGCAGTATTTT. Translating it yields CASTFGLAGRTDTQYF.

This chain uses TRBV5-1 with TRBJ2-3; 9 positions match TRBD1. J gave up 5 bases and V 4 bases, and 8 bases lay outside the gene matches. The CDR3 covers 15 residues. Germline V gene data show CDR1 as SGHRS and CDR2 as YFSETQ. The CDR3 DNA reads TGCGCCAGCAGCCCGGGGGACAGGGCAGAAGATACGCAGTATTTT. Translation: CASSPGDRAEDTQYF.

This chain joins TRBV15 and TRBJ2-7, with 9 bases lining up with TRBD1. Germline V gene sequence: CDR1 LNHNV, CDR2 YYDKDF (reference sequence). Unmatched junction bases numbered 11, after V lost 3 bases and J lost 5 bases. The CDR3 runs to 16 residues. The chain's CDR3 is CATSSKGGQGSHEQYF. CDR3 in DNA: TGTGCCACCAGCAGTAAAGGGGGACAGGGATCCCACGAGCAGTACTTC.

This rearrangement joins TRBV9 to TRBJ2-7, with TRBD1 identical over 7 bases. The CDR3 length is 15 residues. Germline CDR1 reads SGDLS; CDR2 reads YYNGEE. V trimming: 4 bases; J trimming: 3 bases; junction bases outside the gene matches: 10. The CDR3 protein is CASSTSRGQDYEQYF. Here the CDR3 DNA reads TGTGCCAGCAGCACCTCCCGCGGACAGGACTACGAGCAGTACTTC. Full variable domain (rest looked up from reference TRBV9 and TRBJ2-7): DSGVTQTPKHLITATGQRVTLRCSPRSGDLSVYWYQQSLDQGLQFLIQYYNGEERAKGNILERFSAQQFPDLHSELNLSSLELGDSALYFCASSTSRGQDYEQYFGPGTRLTVT.

The chain combines TRBV10-3 with TRBJ1-2, with D possibly being TRBD1 (5 bases). This CDR3 has 14 amino acids. Trimming shortened V by 3 bases and J by 2 bases, and 10 bases separated the two germline ends. Germline lookup yields CDR1 ENHRY and CDR2 SYGVKD. CDR3 nucleotides: TGTGCCATCAGTGATACGGGGACCAACTATGGCTACACCTTC. Translation gives CAISDTGTNYGYTF.

V usage is TRBV3-1 and J usage is TRBJ1-6; D gene unclear. Germline V gives CDR1 LGHDT, CDR2 YNNKEL (reference sequence). Between the trimmed V and J ends, which lost 0 bases and 0 bases, there was a span of 12 bases. This CDR3 is 18 amino acids long. The CDR3: CASSQEGPRSSYNSPLHF. The CDR3 DNA follows: TGTGCCAGCAGCCAAGAAGGCCCCAGAAGCTCCTATAATTCACCCCTCCACTTT.